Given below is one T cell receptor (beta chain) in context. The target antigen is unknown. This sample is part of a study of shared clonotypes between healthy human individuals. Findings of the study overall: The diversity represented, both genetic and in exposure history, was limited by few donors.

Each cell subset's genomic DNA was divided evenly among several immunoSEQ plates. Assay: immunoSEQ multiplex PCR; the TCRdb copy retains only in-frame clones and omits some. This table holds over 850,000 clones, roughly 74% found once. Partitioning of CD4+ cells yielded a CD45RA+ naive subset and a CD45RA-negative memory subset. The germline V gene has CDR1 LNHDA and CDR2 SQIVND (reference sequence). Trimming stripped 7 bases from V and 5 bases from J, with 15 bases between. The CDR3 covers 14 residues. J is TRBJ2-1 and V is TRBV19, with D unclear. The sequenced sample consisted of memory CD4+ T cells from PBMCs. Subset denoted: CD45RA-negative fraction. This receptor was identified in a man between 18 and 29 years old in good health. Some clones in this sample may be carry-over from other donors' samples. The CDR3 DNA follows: TGTGCCAGTAAACCCGAAGTAGTGCACAATGAGCAGTTCTTC. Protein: CASKPEVVHNEQFF. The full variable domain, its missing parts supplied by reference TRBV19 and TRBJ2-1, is DGGITQSPKYLFRKEGQNVTLSCEQNLNHDAMYWYRQDPGQGLRLIYYSQIVNDFQKGDIAEGYSVSREKKESFPLTVTSAQKNPTAFYLCASKPEVVHNEQFFGPGTRLTVL.